This TCR beta chain was captured in a study of T cells after yellow fever vaccination. General observations from the study: Post-booster samples contained most primary-vaccination clones (approximately 96% CD4, less than 90% CD8).

In regard to this clonotype: Its antigen is unidentified.

The germline V and J ends were trimmed by 6 bases and 6 bases, with 11 bases remaining between them. Germline assignment: CDR1 SNHLY and CDR2 FYNNEI. This CDR3 has 13 residues. One entry per CDR3 protein, called by TCRdb with MiXCR from the 5' RACE reads. Here the sample spans about 340,000 distinct CDR3 sequences, around 12% being singletons. The receptor's source is a man aged 18 to 30 who received the YFV17D yellow fever vaccine. The source was CD4+ T cells sorted from PBMCs, collected 15 days after the yellow fever booster vaccination. The chain uses TRBV2 and TRBJ2-2; no clear D gene. In DNA form, the CDR3 reads TGTGCCAGCAGCGTTCCAAGGCCCGGGGAGCTGTTTTTT. This encodes CASSVPRPGELFF. Filled out from reference TRBV2 and TRBJ2-2, the complete variable domain reads EPEVTQTPSHQVTQMGQEVILRCVPISNHLYFYWYRQILGQKVEFLVSFYNNEISEKSEIFDDQFSVERPDGSNFTLKIRSTKLEDSAMYFCASSVPRPGELFFGEGSRLTVL.